Shown below are 8 T cell receptor beta chains from a single sample sequenced in a study of OX40 agonist ivuxolimab in advanced cancers. Here immunoSEQ multiplex PCR was the method, and the copy in TCRdb shows in-frame clones only, minus some. The top ten clones hold around 4.4% of a sample with some 80,000 clones, around 94% of them seen once. Source: CD4+ or CD8+ T cells sorted from blood, taken in a trial of the OX40 agonist ivuxolimab. The receptors stem from an adult with an advanced solid tumor such as melanoma, head and neck, liver or kidney cancer.

The J gene is TRBJ2-4, the V gene TRBV13; TRBD1 matches at 9 bases. V was clipped by 0 bases and J by 9 bases; unmatched bases: 0. The V gene's germline CDR1 is PRHDT and CDR2 FYEKMQ (reference sequence). CDR3 length: 13 residues. The CDR3 reads CASSLGQGAIQYF. CDR3 nucleotides: TGTGCCAGCAGCTTAGGACAGGGGGCCATTCAGTACTTC.

The chain combines TRBV11-3 with TRBJ2-1; 9 bases fit TRBD2. V lost 3 bases, J lost 7 bases, and 7 bases stayed unmatched. This CDR3 region has 15 residues. The V gene's germline CDR1 is SGHNT and CDR2 YENEEA. The chain's CDR3 is CASSFRVAGVNEQFF. CDR3 bases: TGTGCCAGCAGCTTCCGGGTAGCGGGAGTTAATGAGCAGTTCTTC.

This rearrangement joins TRBV7-2 to TRBJ2-7; D may correspond to TRBD1 or TRBD2 (5 bases each). V lost 3 bases, J lost 0 bases, and 12 bases lay in between. Germline CDR1 SGHTA, CDR2 FQGNSA. The CDR3 has 15 amino acids. The CDR3 DNA follows: TGTGCCAGCAGCTTTAATTGGGGGAGCTCCTACGAGCAGTACTTC. Translating it yields CASSFNWGSSYEQYF. Full variable domain (remainder filled in from reference TRBV7-2 and TRBJ2-7): GAGVSQSPSNKVTEKGKDVELRCDPISGHTALYWYRQSLGQGLEFLIYFQGNSAPDKSGLPSDRFSAERTGGSVSTLTIQRTQQEDSAVYLCASSFNWGSSYEQYFGPGTRLTVT.

The rearrangement links TRBV11-2 to TRBJ2-5; the match to TRBD1 covers 12 bases. The CDR3 totals 15 residues. Trimming removed 6 bases from V and 5 bases from J; junction bases left unmatched: 7. CDR1 and CDR2 (germline): SGHAT, FQNNGV. The CDR3 loop is CASREGQGAGETQYF. CDR3 in DNA: TGTGCCAGCAGGGAGGGACAGGGGGCCGGGGAGACCCAGTACTTC. Based on the CDR3 plus reference TRBV11-2 and TRBJ2-5, the full variable domain is EAGVAQSPRYKIIEKRQSVAFWCNPISGHATLYWYQQILGQGPKLLIQFQNNGVVDDSQLPKDRFSAERLKGVDSTLKIQPAKLEDSAVYLCASREGQGAGETQYFGPGTRLLVL.

This clone occurred once. This rearrangement joins TRBV18 to TRBJ1-2; TRBD1 agrees at 11 bases. Germline V CDR1 and CDR2: KGHSH, LQKENI. V lost 2 bases and J lost 3; bases outside the gene matches: 2. CDR3 length: 15 residues. Here the CDR3 DNA reads TGTGCCAGCTCACCAGGACAGGGGGCGTACTATGGCTACACCTTC. Translating gives CASSPGQGAYYGYTF.

The chain employs TRBV5-1 and TRBJ2-7, with TRBD2 matching 8 bases. Losses at the gene ends were 2 bases for V and 5 bases for J; bases not matched to a gene: 6. Germline lookup yields CDR1 SGHRS and CDR2 YFSETQ. The CDR3 has 14 amino acids. The CDR3 region has the DNA TGCGCCAGCAGCTTTAGCGGGAATCCAGACGAGCAGTACTTC. This translates into CASSFSGNPDEQYF.

The rearrangement uses TRBV5-8 and TRBJ2-2; 11 bases are shared with TRBD2. The CDR3 length is 17 residues. The germline V gene encodes CDR1 SGHTS and CDR2 YDEGEE. The junction had 9 bases not matched to a gene; V was cut back by 1 base and J by 7 bases. CDR3 nucleotide sequence: TGTGCCAGCAGCTTGTCAGAGACTAGCGGGATGTACGGGGAGCTGTTTTTT. Encoded protein: CASSLSETSGMYGELFF.

The chain has TRBV7-2 and TRBJ2-1; 12 nucleotides agree with TRBD2. Unmatched junction bases numbered 2, after V lost 4 bases and J lost 4 bases. Germline V gene lookup returns CDR1 SGHTA and CDR2 FQGNSA. This CDR3 is 15 amino acids long. The DNA for the CDR3 is TGTGCCAGCAGCTCGACTAGCGGGAGTTACAATGAGCAGTTCTTC. Protein: CASSSTSGSYNEQFF.